Below, 9 T cell receptor beta chains from the same sample are listed, as sequenced in a study of blood T cells in healthy people across ages. Using a J-beta primer mix together with a sample-barcoded 5' primer, a second PCR was run for roughly 6 to 11 cycles. TCRdb fed the 5' RACE reads into MiXCR, producing one record per CDR3 protein. Of approximately 800,000 distinct CDR3 sequences in the sample, 55% to 65% were seen once. Material: blood. The receptor source for this set is a man aged 25-45 years in good health.

V is TRBV6-2 or TRBV6-3 and J is TRBJ2-1; TRBD1 or TRBD2 may be the D gene (5 bases each). The V gene lost 0 bases and the J gene lost 7 bases, with 7 bases spanning the gap. The CDR3 contains 13 residues. Germline CDR1 MNHEY, CDR2 SVGEGT. The CDR3: CASSYSWGNEQFF. In nucleotides, the CDR3 is TGTGCCAGCAGTTACTCTTGGGGGAATGAGCAGTTCTTC.

The J gene is TRBJ2-3, the V gene TRBV7-9; TRBD1 aligns across 9 bases. CDR3 length: 16 amino acids. The V and J ends lost 5 bases and 4 bases, in that order; junction bases with no gene match: 10. Germline lookup yields CDR1 SEHNR and CDR2 FQNEAQ (reference sequence). The DNA of the CDR3 is TGTGCCAGCAGCGCGTACGGGACAGGGTTCGCAGATACGCAGTATTTT. Amino acid sequence: CASSAYGTGFADTQYF.

The chain joins TRBV5-1 to TRBJ2-7; 9 nucleotides agree with TRBD1. J was trimmed by 6 bases and V by 6 bases; bases with no gene match: 13. Germline values: CDR1 SGHRS, CDR2 YFSETQ. The CDR3 loop spans 15 amino acids. CDR3 DNA: TGCGCCAGCAATCAGCCCGGACAGGGGATATCCGAGCAGTACTTC. Protein sequence: CASNQPGQGISEQYF.

J is TRBJ1-2 and V is TRBV4-2, with D possibly TRBD1 on 5 matching bases. From germline, CDR1 is LGHNA and CDR2 YNFKEQ. V dropped 0 bases and J dropped 8 bases, with 16 bases sitting between them. This CDR3 has 15 residues. The CDR3 is CASSQDRGGTRGYTF. The CDR3 coding sequence is TGTGCCAGCAGCCAAGATCGGGGGGGAACTAGGGGCTACACCTTC.

This chain uses TRBV4-2 with TRBJ2-1, with 10 bases lining up with TRBD1. The CDR3 spans 11 residues. CDR1 and CDR2 (germline): LGHNA, YNFKEQ. V trimming: 8 bases; J trimming: 9 bases; junction bases outside the gene matches: 1. The CDR3 is CASGQGGEQFF. CDR3 nucleotide sequence: TGTGCCAGCGGACAGGGGGGTGAGCAGTTCTTC.

About this clonotype itself: The junction differs from germline at one of its ends, possibly a read error. CDR3 protein: CAGSTTGDGNQPQHF. In nucleotides, the CDR3 is TGTGCCGGCAGTACGACAGGGGATGGCAATCAGCCCCAGCATTTT. The chain is built from TRBV6-4 and TRBJ1-5; 8 bases match TRBD1. The CDR3 sequence is 15 residues long. Germline CDR1 is MRHNA and CDR2 is SNTAGT.

The chain combines TRBV6-2 or TRBV6-3 with TRBJ2-1, with 10 bases fitting TRBD2. Germline V gene sequence: CDR1 MNHEY, CDR2 SVGEGT. The CDR3 consists of 18 residues. The trim removed 2 bases at V and 2 bases at J, leaving 9 bases unmatched. The CDR3, as DNA: TGTGCCAGCAGTTACGTCCAGCGGGGGGGTAGTGCCTACAATGAGCAGTTCTTC. Its translation: CASSYVQRGGSAYNEQFF.

V gene TRBV9 combines with J gene TRBJ1-2, with TRBD1 matching over 9 bases. Germline lookup yields CDR1 SGDLS and CDR2 YYNGEE. V was clipped by 3 bases and J by 6 bases; unmatched bases: 15. The CDR3 loop spans 17 amino acids. For the CDR3, the DNA is TGTGCCAGCAGCGGCGAGACAGGGGGAGGTTTTTTGGATGGCTACACCTTC. Protein sequence: CASSGETGGGFLDGYTF.

J is TRBJ2-5 and V is TRBV14; D call uncertain. V dropped 3 bases and J dropped 5 bases, with 7 bases sitting between them. The germline CDR1 and CDR2 sequences are SGHDN and FVKESK. This CDR3 is 12 amino acids long. The DNA for the CDR3 is TGTGCCAGCAGCCAGGCATCGGAGACCCAGTACTTC. The encoded protein is CASSQASETQYF.